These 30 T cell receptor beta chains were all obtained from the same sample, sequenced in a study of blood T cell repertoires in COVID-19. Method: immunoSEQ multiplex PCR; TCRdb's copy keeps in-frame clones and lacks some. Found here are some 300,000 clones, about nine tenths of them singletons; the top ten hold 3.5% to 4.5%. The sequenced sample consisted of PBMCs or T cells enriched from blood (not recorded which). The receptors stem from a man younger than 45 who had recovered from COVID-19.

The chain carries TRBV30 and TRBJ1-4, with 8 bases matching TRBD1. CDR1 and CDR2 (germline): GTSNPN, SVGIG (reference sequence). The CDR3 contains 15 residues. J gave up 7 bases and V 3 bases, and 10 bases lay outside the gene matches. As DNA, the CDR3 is TGTGCCTGGAGCGCTACAGGGGGACTCGCTGAAAAACTGTTTTTT. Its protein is CAWSATGGLAEKLFF.

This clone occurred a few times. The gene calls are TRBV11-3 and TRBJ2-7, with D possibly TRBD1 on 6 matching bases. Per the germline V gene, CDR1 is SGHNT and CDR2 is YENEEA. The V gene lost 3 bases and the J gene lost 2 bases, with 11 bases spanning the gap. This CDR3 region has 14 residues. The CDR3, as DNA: TGTGCCAGCAGCTTGAAGACAGGTACCTACGAGCAGTACTTC. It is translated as CASSLKTGTYEQYF.

The CDR3 DNA is TGTGCCAGCGGAGGTAACACTGAAGCTTTCTTT. Protein product: CASGGNTEAFF. The chain is built from TRBV7-9 and TRBJ1-1; D remains ambiguous. The CDR3 is 11 amino acids. V was trimmed by 8 bases and J by 2 bases, leaving 6 bases between them. Per germline, CDR1 SEHNR and CDR2 FQNEAQ (reference sequence).

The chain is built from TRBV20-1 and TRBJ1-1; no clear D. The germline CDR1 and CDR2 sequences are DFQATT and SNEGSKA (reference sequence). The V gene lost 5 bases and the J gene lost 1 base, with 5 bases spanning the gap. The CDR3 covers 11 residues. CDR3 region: CSALPNTEAFF. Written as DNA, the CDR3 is TGCAGTGCTCTCCCGAACACTGAAGCTTTCTTT.

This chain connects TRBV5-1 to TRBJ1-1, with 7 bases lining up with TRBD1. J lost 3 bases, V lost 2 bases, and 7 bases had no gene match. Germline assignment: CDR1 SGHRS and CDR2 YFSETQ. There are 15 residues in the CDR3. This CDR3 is CASSFTGVGYTEAFF. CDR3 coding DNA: TGCGCCAGCAGCTTCACAGGGGTAGGGTACACTGAAGCTTTCTTT.

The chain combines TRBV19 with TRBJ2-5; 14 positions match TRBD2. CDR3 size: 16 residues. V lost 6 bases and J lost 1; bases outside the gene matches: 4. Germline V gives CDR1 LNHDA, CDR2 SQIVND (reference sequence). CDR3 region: CASSRGLAGAQETQYF. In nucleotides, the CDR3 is TGTGCCAGTAGCCGGGGACTAGCGGGGGCCCAAGAGACCCAGTACTTC.

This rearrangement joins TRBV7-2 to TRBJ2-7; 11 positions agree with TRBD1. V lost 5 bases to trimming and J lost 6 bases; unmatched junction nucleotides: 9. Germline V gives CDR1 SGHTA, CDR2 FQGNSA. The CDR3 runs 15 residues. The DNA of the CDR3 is TGTGCCAGCAGCCACACCCTAGGGACAGGGGGCGAGCAGTACTTC. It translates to CASSHTLGTGGEQYF. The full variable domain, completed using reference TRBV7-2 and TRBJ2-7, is GAGVSQSPSNKVTEKGKDVELRCDPISGHTALYWYRQSLGQGLEFLIYFQGNSAPDKSGLPSDRFSAERTGGSVSTLTIQRTQQEDSAVYLCASSHTLGTGGEQYFGPGTRLTVT.

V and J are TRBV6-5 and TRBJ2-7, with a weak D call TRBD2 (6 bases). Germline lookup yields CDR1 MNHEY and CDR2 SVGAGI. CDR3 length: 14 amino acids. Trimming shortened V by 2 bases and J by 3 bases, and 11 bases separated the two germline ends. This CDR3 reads CASSYGGNDYEQYF. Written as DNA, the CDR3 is TGTGCCAGCAGTTACGGCGGGAATGACTACGAGCAGTACTTC.

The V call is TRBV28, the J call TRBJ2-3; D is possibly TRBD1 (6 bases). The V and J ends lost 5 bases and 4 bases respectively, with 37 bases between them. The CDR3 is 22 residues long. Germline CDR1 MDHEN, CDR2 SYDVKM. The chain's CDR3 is CASSPVFMRGFVRQAGADTQYF. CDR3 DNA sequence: TGTGCCAGCAGTCCGGTTTTTATGAGGGGGTTCGTCCGGCAAGCAGGAGCAGATACGCAGTATTTT.

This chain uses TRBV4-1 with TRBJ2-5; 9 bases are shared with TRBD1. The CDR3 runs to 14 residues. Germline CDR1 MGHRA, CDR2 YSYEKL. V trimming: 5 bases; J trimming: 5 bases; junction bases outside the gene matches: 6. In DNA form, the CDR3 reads TGCGCCAGCAGCACACAGGGGGCTGGGGAGACCCAGTACTTC. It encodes CASSTQGAGETQYF.

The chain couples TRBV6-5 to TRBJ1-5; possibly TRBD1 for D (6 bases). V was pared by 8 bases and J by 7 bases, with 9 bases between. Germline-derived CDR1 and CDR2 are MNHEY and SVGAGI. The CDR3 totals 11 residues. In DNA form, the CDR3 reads TGTGCCAGCTCAGGGGACCAGCCCCAGCATTTT. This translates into CASSGDQPQHF.

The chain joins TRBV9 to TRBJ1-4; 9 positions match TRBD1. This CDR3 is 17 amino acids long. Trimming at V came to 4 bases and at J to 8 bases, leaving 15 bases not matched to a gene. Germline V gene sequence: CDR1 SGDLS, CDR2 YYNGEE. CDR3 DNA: TGTGCCAGCAGCCCGAGGGGTGGGGACAGGGTGAGGGAAAAACTGTTTTTT. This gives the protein CASSPRGGDRVREKLFF.

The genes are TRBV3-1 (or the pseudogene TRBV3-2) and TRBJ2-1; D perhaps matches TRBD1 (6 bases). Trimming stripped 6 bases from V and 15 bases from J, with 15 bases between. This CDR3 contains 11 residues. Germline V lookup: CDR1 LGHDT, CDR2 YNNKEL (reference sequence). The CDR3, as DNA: TGTGCCAGCAGGGGGGCCTTCCTGACGTTCTTC. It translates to CASRGAFLTFF.

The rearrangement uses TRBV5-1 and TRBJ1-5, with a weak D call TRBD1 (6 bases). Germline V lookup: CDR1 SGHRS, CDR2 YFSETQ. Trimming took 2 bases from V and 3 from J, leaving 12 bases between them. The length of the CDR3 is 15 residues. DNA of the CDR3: TGCGCCAGCAGCTTAGAAGGGGGTTACAATCAGCCCCAGCATTTT. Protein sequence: CASSLEGGYNQPQHF.

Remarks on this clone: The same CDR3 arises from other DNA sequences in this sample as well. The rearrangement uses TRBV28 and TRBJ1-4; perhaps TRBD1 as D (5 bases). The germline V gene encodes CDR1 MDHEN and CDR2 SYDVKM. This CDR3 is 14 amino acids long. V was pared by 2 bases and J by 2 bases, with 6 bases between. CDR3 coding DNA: TGTGCCAGCAGTTTAGGGGGGACTAATGAAAAACTGTTTTTT. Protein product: CASSLGGTNEKLFF.

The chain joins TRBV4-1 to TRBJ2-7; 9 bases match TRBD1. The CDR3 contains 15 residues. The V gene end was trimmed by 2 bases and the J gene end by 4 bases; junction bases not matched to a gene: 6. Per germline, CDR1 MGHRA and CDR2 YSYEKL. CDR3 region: CASSQTGTGRYEQYF. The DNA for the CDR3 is TGCGCCAGCAGCCAAACCGGGACAGGGAGGTACGAGCAGTACTTC.

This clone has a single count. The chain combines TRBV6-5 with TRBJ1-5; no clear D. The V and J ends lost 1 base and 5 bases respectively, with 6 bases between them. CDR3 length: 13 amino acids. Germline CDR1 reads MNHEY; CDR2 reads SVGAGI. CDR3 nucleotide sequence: TGTGCCAGCAGTTACTTGCAGGATCAGCCCCAGCATTTT. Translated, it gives CASSYLQDQPQHF.

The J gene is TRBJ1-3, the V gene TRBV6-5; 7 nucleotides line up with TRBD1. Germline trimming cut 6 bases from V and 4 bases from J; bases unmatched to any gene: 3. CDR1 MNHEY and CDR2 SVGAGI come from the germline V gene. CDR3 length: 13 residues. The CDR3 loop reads CASRTGLGNTIYF. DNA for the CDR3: TGTGCCAGCAGGACAGGGCTCGGAAACACCATATATTTT.

The CDR3, as DNA: TGTGCCAGCAGCTTGCGGGGGGCAGCTTCCTACGAGCAGTACTTC. It specifies CASSLRGAASYEQYF. V and J are TRBV11-2 and TRBJ2-7, with 8 bases aligning to TRBD2. Germline loops: CDR1 SGHAT, CDR2 FQNNGV. CDR3 length: 15 residues. The trim removed 3 bases at V and 1 base at J, leaving 5 bases unmatched.

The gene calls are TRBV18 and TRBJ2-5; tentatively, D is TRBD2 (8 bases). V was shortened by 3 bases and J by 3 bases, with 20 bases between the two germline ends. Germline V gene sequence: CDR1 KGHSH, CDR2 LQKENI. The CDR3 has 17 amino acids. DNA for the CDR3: TGTGCCAGCTCACCTCCTCGGACTAGCAGGGGGGAAGAGACCCAGTACTTC. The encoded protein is CASSPPRTSRGEETQYF.

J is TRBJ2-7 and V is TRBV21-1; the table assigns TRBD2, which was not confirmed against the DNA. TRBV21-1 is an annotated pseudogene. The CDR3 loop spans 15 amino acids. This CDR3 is CANSTGTRVFHEQYF. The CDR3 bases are TGTGCCAATTCAACCGGGACTCGTGTGTTCCACGAGCAGTACTTC.

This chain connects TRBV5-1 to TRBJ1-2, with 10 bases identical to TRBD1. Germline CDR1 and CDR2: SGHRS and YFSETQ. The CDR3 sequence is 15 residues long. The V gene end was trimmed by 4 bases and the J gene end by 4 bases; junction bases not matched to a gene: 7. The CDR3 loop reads CASSPTTGGIYGYTF. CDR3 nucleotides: TGCGCCAGCAGCCCTACGACAGGGGGCATCTATGGCTACACCTTC.

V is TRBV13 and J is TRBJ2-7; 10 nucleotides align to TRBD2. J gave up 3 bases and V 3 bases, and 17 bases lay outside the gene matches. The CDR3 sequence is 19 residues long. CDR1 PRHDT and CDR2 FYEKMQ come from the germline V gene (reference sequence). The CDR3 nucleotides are TGTGCCAGCAGCTTGGGGGCCAGACTAGCGGGCTGGCCGTACTACGAGCAGTACTTC. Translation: CASSLGARLAGWPYYEQYF.

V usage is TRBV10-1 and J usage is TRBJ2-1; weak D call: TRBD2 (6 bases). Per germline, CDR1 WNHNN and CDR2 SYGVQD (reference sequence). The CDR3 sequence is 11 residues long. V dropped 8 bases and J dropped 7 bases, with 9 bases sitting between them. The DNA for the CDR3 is TGCGCCAGCGACGGGGGAAATGAGCAGTTCTTC. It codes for CASDGGNEQFF.

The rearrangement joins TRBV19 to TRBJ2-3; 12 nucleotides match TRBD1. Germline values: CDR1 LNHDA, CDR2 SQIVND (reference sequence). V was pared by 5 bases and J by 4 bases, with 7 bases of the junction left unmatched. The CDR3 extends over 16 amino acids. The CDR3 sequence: CASSPGTGGFADTQYF. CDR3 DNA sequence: TGTGCCAGTAGTCCCGGGACAGGGGGCTTCGCAGATACGCAGTATTTT.

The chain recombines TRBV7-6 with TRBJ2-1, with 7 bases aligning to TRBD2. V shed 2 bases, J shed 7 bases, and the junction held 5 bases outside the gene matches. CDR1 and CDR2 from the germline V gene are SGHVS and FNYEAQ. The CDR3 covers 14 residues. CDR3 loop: CASSLPGLHNEQFF. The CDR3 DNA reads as TGTGCCAGCAGCTTACCGGGACTACATAATGAGCAGTTCTTC.

The CDR3 region is CATSDLVGGTGELFF. The CDR3 DNA sequence: TGTGCCACCAGTGATTTGGTGGGGGGCACCGGGGAGCTGTTTTTT. The chain uses TRBV24-1 and TRBJ2-2, with D tentatively TRBD2 (6 bases). Germline V CDR1 and CDR2: KGHDR, SFDVKD. V was pared by 0 bases and J by 4 bases, with 8 bases between. CDR3 size: 15 residues.

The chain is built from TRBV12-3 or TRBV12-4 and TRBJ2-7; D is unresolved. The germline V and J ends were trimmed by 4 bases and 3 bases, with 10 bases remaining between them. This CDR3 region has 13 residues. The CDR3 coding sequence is TGTGCCAGCAGTTCTACGCTTAACTACGAGCAGTACTTC. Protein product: CASSSTLNYEQYF.

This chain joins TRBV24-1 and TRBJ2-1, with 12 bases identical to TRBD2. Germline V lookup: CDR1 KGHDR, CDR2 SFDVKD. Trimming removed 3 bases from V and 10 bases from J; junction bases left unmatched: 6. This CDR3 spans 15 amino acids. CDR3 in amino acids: CATSDPRGLAGEQFF. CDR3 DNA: TGTGCCACCAGTGATCCCCGAGGACTAGCGGGAGAGCAGTTCTTC.

The CDR3 here is CARDRGYGYTF. CDR3 DNA: TGTGCCCGGGACAGGGGCTATGGCTACACCTTC. J is TRBJ1-2 and V is TRBV6-5, with 10 positions matching TRBD1. This CDR3 comprises 11 residues. V was pared by 11 bases and J by 4 bases, with 1 base of the junction left unmatched. From germline, CDR1 is MNHEY and CDR2 SVGAGI.